The 26 T cell receptor beta chains below were found in one sample sequenced in a study of early T cells in non-severe SARS-CoV-2 infection. TCRdb reprocessed the 5' RACE reads via MiXCR and lists one record per CDR3 protein. The sample has fewer than 130,000 distinct CDR3 sequences, approximately 12% seen once. The sample here was whole blood, taken at baseline. Receptors were obtained from an adult who was a healthcare worker with PCR-confirmed SARS-CoV-2 infection or an uninfected control (not recorded which).

The chain employs TRBV2 and TRBJ1-1; the D is unclear. The germline gives CDR1 SNHLY, CDR2 FYNNEI. Trimming pared 10 bases from V and 4 bases from J, leaving 22 bases between. The CDR3 has 15 residues. CDR3 coding DNA: TGTGCCACCTCTTACGAGGGAGGGATAGGCACTGAAGCTTTCTTT. Residues: CATSYEGGIGTEAFF.

This clonotype turned up a few times. The V gene is TRBV20-1, the J gene TRBJ1-1; 10 bases line up with TRBD1. This CDR3 has 14 residues. Germline CDR1 and CDR2: DFQATT and SNEGSKA (reference sequence). V lost 6 bases to trimming and J lost 6 bases; unmatched junction nucleotides: 10. CDR3 in DNA: TGCAGTGCCGCGACAGGGGGCGCTTTGGCTGAAGCTTTCTTT. It is translated as CSAATGGALAEAFF.

The DNA for the CDR3 is TGCAGTGCTAGAGCAACGATAGAAGATACGCAGTATTTT. As protein: CSARATIEDTQYF. The chain recombines TRBV20-1 with TRBJ2-3; D remains ambiguous. Germline-derived CDR1 and CDR2 are DFQATT and SNEGSKA (reference sequence). V dropped 1 base and J dropped 5 bases, with 10 bases sitting between them. This CDR3 is built from 13 residues.

This clonotype was detected a few times. The chain has TRBV6-1 and TRBJ2-1; 10 nucleotides align to TRBD1. The CDR3 runs to 15 residues. CDR1 is MNHNS, CDR2 SASEGT, per germline. V was clipped by 3 bases and J by 5 bases; unmatched bases: 4. This CDR3 is CASSDRDRGNNEQFF. The CDR3 DNA reads as TGTGCCAGCAGTGATCGGGACAGGGGTAACAATGAGCAGTTCTTC.

The rearrangement links TRBV9 to TRBJ1-2, with TRBD1 as a possible D gene (5 bases). The CDR3 sequence is 17 residues long. Germline V CDR1 and CDR2: SGDLS, YYNGEE. With 4 bases removed from V and 0 bases from J, the gap between germline ends came to 19 bases. This CDR3 is CASSPTSTVHANYGYTF. CDR3 bases: TGTGCCAGCAGCCCGACCTCGACAGTACACGCTAACTATGGCTACACCTTC.

At least ten counts were recorded for this clonotype. The chain is built from TRBV29-1 and TRBJ1-1; D unclear. The CDR3 length is 12 residues. Trimming took off 7 bases at V and 0 bases at J, with 9 bases between the two ends. CDR1 and CDR2 (germline): SQVTM, ANQGSEA. CDR3 bases: TGCAGCGGTCGGCAGCTGAACACTGAAGCTTTCTTT. This sequence encodes CSGRQLNTEAFF.

CDR3 nucleotide sequence: TGCGCCAGCAGCTTGGAGGGTTTGGAGGCCTACGAGCAGTACTTC. It codes for CASSLEGLEAYEQYF. V is TRBV5-1 and J is TRBJ2-7, with TRBD2 as a possible D gene (5 bases). CDR1 is SGHRS, CDR2 YFSETQ, per germline. Trimming shortened V by 0 bases and J by 2 bases, and 12 bases separated the two germline ends. CDR3 length equals 15 residues. Variable domain in full (rest from reference TRBV5-1 and TRBJ2-7): KAGVTQTPRYLIKTRGQQVTLSCSPISGHRSVSWYQQTPGQGLQFLFEYFSETQRNKGNFPGRFSGRQFSNSRSEMNVSTLELGDSALYLCASSLEGLEAYEQYFGPGTRLTVT.

This clonotype was counted ten times or more. V and J are TRBV5-1 and TRBJ2-1; possibly TRBD2 for D (5 bases). Per germline, CDR1 SGHRS and CDR2 YFSETQ. V gave up 2 bases and J gave up 8 bases, with 8 bases separating them. The CDR3 has 12 amino acids. CDR3 protein: CASSLEGHEQFF. The CDR3 nucleotides read TGCGCCAGCAGCTTAGAGGGTCATGAGCAGTTCTTC.

This clonotype has more than one count but fewer than ten. V gene TRBV4-1 combines with J gene TRBJ1-2; 7 bases fit TRBD1. CDR1 is MGHRA, CDR2 YSYEKL, per germline. The CDR3 is 16 residues long. J was trimmed by 0 bases and V by 0 bases; bases with no gene match: 4. CDR3 sequence reads: CASSQETGPANYGYTF. The CDR3 DNA sequence: TGCGCCAGCAGCCAAGAGACAGGGCCAGCTAACTATGGCTACACCTTC.

This clonotype has ten or more counts. The chain joins TRBV18 to TRBJ1-1; D is unresolved. Germline lookup yields CDR1 KGHSH and CDR2 LQKENI. V lost 0 bases, J lost 0 bases, and 8 bases lay in between. The CDR3 is 15 amino acids. The CDR3 DNA reads TGTGCCAGCTCACCACCGGACCGACTGAACACTGAAGCTTTCTTT. It translates to CASSPPDRLNTEAFF.

This clonotype was seen a few times. The chain is built from TRBV2 and TRBJ1-2; unclear D gene. Trimming pared 6 bases from V and 4 bases from J, leaving 9 bases between. CDR3 length: 12 amino acids. Per the germline V gene, CDR1 is SNHLY and CDR2 is FYNNEI. The CDR3 loop is CASRGGSYGYTF. The CDR3 nucleotides read TGTGCCAGCAGGGGCGGAAGCTATGGCTACACCTTC.

The rearrangement uses TRBV7-3 and TRBJ2-6; the D is unclear. V was cut by 4 bases and J by 2 bases, with 6 bases left in between. The CDR3 consists of 14 residues. Germline V CDR1 and CDR2: SGHTA, FQGTGA. The CDR3, as DNA: TGTGCCAGCAGCTCCGCGGCTGGGGCCAACGTCCTGACTTTC. Translating it yields CASSSAAGANVLTF.

The chain uses TRBV6-6 and TRBJ1-3; 7 nucleotides line up with TRBD1. Germline CDR1 MNHNY, CDR2 SVGAGI (reference sequence). Trimming took 3 bases from V and 3 from J; bases not matched to a gene: 8. The CDR3 has 16 residues. In DNA, the CDR3 is TGTGCCAGCAGTTATGGGCAGGGGGAGGATGGAAACACCATATATTTT. Translation gives CASSYGQGEDGNTIYF.

This clonotype came up many times. The V and J genes are TRBV3-1 and TRBJ1-3, with TRBD1 identical over 9 bases. The CDR3 is 16 residues long. The V and J ends lost 3 bases and 0 bases, in that order; junction bases with no gene match: 3. In germline, CDR1 is LGHDT, CDR2 YNNKEL (reference sequence). The CDR3 coding sequence is TGTGCCAGCAGCCAGGGACAGGGTCACTCTGGAAACACCATATATTTT. Protein: CASSQGQGHSGNTIYF.

The J gene is TRBJ1-5, the V gene TRBV5-6; possible D gene TRBD1, 6 bases. With 0 bases removed from V and 7 bases from J, the gap between germline ends came to 11 bases. The CDR3 consists of 14 residues. Germline V gene sequence: CDR1 SGHDT, CDR2 YYEEEE. The CDR3 spells CASSLGQARQPQHF. Written as DNA, the CDR3 is TGTGCCAGCAGCTTGGGACAGGCTCGGCAGCCCCAGCATTTT.

This clonotype was picked up many times. The V and J genes are TRBV2 and TRBJ2-1; tentative D call: TRBD2 (5 bases). V lost 7 bases to trimming and J lost 5 bases, with 18 bases between them. The germline V gene has CDR1 SNHLY and CDR2 FYNNEI. The CDR3 sequence is 15 residues long. The CDR3 DNA sequence: TGTGCCAGCAATAGAAGGACTGGAGGAGACAATGAGCAGTTCTTC. Translated: CASNRRTGGDNEQFF.

The chain carries TRBV3-1 and TRBJ1-5; D remains ambiguous. Looked up from germline, CDR1 is LGHDT and CDR2 is YNNKEL (reference sequence). This CDR3 has 12 residues. V was clipped by 6 bases and J by 4 bases, with 7 bases between them. CDR3 in DNA: TGTGCCAGCAGTCCGTTAAATCAGCCCCAGCATTTT. Translation: CASSPLNQPQHF.

There are a few counts of this clonotype. The chain uses TRBV10-3 and TRBJ1-2; D possibly corresponds to TRBD1 (6 bases). The CDR3 has 15 amino acids. V shed 0 bases and J shed 4 bases, with 12 bases lying between them. Germline CDR1 is ENHRY and CDR2 is SYGVKD. CDR3 sequence: CAISESNRDLYGYTF. The CDR3 DNA sequence: TGTGCCATCAGTGAGTCAAACAGGGATCTCTATGGCTACACCTTC.

The rearrangement joins TRBV7-8 to TRBJ2-4; D not resolved. CDR3 length: 14 residues. V lost 2 bases, J lost 1 base, and 6 bases lay in between. Germline V CDR1 and CDR2: SGHVS, FQNEAQ. The CDR3 spells CASSLSWAKNIQYF. DNA of the CDR3: TGTGCCAGCAGCTTAAGTTGGGCCAAAAACATTCAGTACTTC.

This chain links TRBV18 with TRBJ2-7, with 8 nucleotides matching TRBD2. The CDR3 covers 14 residues. With 5 bases clipped from V and 7 bases from J, the junction kept 10 bases outside the gene matches. Germline V gene data show CDR1 as KGHSH and CDR2 as LQKENI. CDR3 bases: TGTGCCAGCTCAGAGATTAGCGGGATCGGTGAGCAGTACTTC. This sequence encodes CASSEISGIGEQYF.

This clonotype was seen more than once but under ten times. This chain uses TRBV5-1 with TRBJ2-5; 8 nucleotides match TRBD1. The V and J ends lost 4 bases and 1 base, in that order; junction bases with no gene match: 3. The CDR3 sequence is 14 residues long. Germline CDR1 is SGHRS and CDR2 is YFSETQ. CDR3 sequence (DNA): TGCGCCAGCAGCCCGCAGGGGGCCCAAGAGACCCAGTACTTC. This codes for CASSPQGAQETQYF. The full variable domain, with the rest looked up from reference TRBV5-1 and TRBJ2-5, is KAGVTQTPRYLIKTRGQQVTLSCSPISGHRSVSWYQQTPGQGLQFLFEYFSETQRNKGNFPGRFSGRQFSNSRSEMNVSTLELGDSALYLCASSPQGAQETQYFGPGTRLLVL.

This clonotype occurred a few times. This chain connects TRBV18 to TRBJ1-1; TRBD1 agrees at 10 bases. The CDR3 is 16 amino acids. The germline V gene encodes CDR1 KGHSH and CDR2 LQKENI. The junction had 5 bases not matched to a gene; V was cut back by 4 bases and J by 0 bases. Written as DNA, the CDR3 is TGTGCCAGCTCACGGCCGGGACAGGGGATGAACACTGAAGCTTTCTTT. This translates into CASSRPGQGMNTEAFF.

In this sample, this clonotype turned up a few times. A much larger clone differs from this one at a single base, so this may be a read error. This chain connects TRBV28 to TRBJ2-3; no reliable D call. V lost 6 bases and J lost 2, with 3 bases in between. Germline CDR1 and CDR2: MDHEN and SYDVKM. The CDR3 runs to 11 residues. CDR3 DNA: TGTGCCAGCAGACTCACAGATACGCAGTATTTT. It yields the protein CASRLTDTQYF.

The chain combines TRBV3-1 with TRBJ2-7; 9 bases map to TRBD2. This CDR3 comprises 15 residues. Germline assignment: CDR1 LGHDT and CDR2 YNNKEL (reference sequence). With 4 bases clipped from V and 5 bases from J, the junction kept 9 bases outside the gene matches. In nucleotides, the CDR3 is TGTGCCAGCAGCCCTTTGGGCGGGGGGGAGGACGAGCAGTACTTC. Its protein is CASSPLGGGEDEQYF.

This clonotype was picked up a small number of times. The chain joins TRBV7-9 to TRBJ2-3; 9 bases agree with TRBD2. Germline V gene lookup returns CDR1 SEHNR and CDR2 FQNEAQ (reference sequence). This CDR3 is built from 17 residues. Trimming at V came to 4 bases and at J to 4 bases, leaving 12 bases not matched to a gene. The CDR3 sequence: CASSSLRGLAGADTQYF. CDR3 in DNA: TGTGCCAGCAGCTCCCTGAGGGGACTAGCTGGGGCAGATACGCAGTATTTT.

This clonotype came up a few times. The gene calls are TRBV28 and TRBJ1-1; D is ambiguous. The V gene lost 7 bases and the J gene lost 6 bases, with 15 bases spanning the gap. In germline, CDR1 is MDHEN, CDR2 SYDVKM. This CDR3 is 13 amino acids long. The CDR3 spells CASKGSLRPEAFF. As DNA, the CDR3 is TGTGCCAGCAAAGGCAGTTTGAGGCCTGAAGCTTTCTTT.